This TCR beta chain was found in a study of T cell changes during pregnancy in multiple sclerosis. Germline V gene lookup returns CDR1 MNHEY and CDR2 SVGAGI. This CDR3 contains 14 residues. Profiling relied on immunoSEQ multiplex PCR, and the TCRdb table lists in-frame clones only, not all of them. The table shows tens of thousands of clones, with about 87% occurring only once. The sequence was obtained from a female donor with multiple sclerosis, enrolled in a pregnancy study. J is TRBJ2-5 and V is TRBV6-5; a weak D match, TRBD2 (6 bases). The J call may be incorrect, as the DNA end agrees better with TRBJ2-7. This specimen consisted of CD4+ T cells from peripheral blood mononuclear cells, obtained in the first trimester of pregnancy. CDR3 coding DNA: TGTGCCAGCAGTTCGGGAGTAGCTTCCTACGAGCAGTACTTC. Its translation: CASSSGVASYEQYF.